These T cell receptor beta chains were read from a single sample in a study of beta chain features in type 1 diabetes. The repertoire was sequenced with immunoSEQ multiplex PCR; TCRdb's copy has only in-frame clones and lacks some. Of a few hundred thousand clones listed, approximately 24% are singletons. Specimen: naive CD4+ T cells from blood. The receptors here all came from a woman between 25 and 40 years old with type 1 diabetes. CDR3s include the opening cysteine and the closing phenylalanine or tryptophan. Only some rows state a clone size, as once, few, many or a class for expanded clones.

clone size: -
CDR3 length: 13
V gene: TRBV30
J gene: TRBJ1-2
CDR3 protein: CAWSPSGLLGYTF

clone size: few
CDR3 length: 13
V gene: TRBV7-3
J gene: TRBJ1-2
CDR3 protein: CASSLMGSYGYTF

clone size: -
CDR3 length: 14
V gene: TRBV9
J gene: TRBJ2-7
CDR3 protein: CASSVEAESYEQYF

clone size: few
CDR3 length: 18
V gene: TRBV7-3
J gene: TRBJ2-3
CDR3 protein: CASSSQVGASGTPNTQYF

clone size: few
CDR3 length: 15
V gene: TRBV7-9
J gene: TRBJ2-1
CDR3 protein: CASSSLRNFYNEQFF

clone size: -
CDR3 length: 14
V gene: TRBV27
J gene: TRBJ1-5
CDR3 protein: CASSVGRGNQPQHF

clone size: -
CDR3 length: 14
V gene: TRBV2
J gene: TRBJ2-1
CDR3 protein: CATTLAGGHNEQFF

clone size: -
CDR3 length: 16
V gene: TRBV6-6
J gene: TRBJ2-2
CDR3 protein: CASYGNRESQDGELFF

clone size: -
CDR3 length: 19
V gene: TRBV11-3
J gene: TRBJ2-1
CDR3 protein: CASSLPLLTSGSPAGEQFF

clone size: -
CDR3 length: 15
V gene: TRBV7-6
J gene: TRBJ2-1
CDR3 protein: CASSLDAGSYNEQFF

clone size: -
CDR3 length: 11
V gene: TRBV29-1
J gene: TRBJ1-1
CDR3 protein: CSVHSNTEAFF

clone size: -
CDR3 length: 15
V gene: TRBV7-3
J gene: TRBJ2-1
CDR3 protein: CASSTSGATYNEQFF

clone size: -
CDR3 length: 13
V gene: TRBV7-2
J gene: TRBJ2-5
CDR3 protein: CASSLQAQETQYF